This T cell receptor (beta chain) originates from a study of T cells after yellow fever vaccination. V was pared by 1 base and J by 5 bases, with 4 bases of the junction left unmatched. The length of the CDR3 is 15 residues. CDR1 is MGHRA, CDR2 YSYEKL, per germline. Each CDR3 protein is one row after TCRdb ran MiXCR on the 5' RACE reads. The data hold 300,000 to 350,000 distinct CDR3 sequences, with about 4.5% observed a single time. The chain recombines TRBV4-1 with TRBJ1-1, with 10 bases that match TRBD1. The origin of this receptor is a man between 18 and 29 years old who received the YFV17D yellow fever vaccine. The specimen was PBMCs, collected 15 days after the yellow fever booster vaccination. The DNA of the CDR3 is TGCGCCAGCAGCCAAGGGACAGGGGGTTTGACTGAAGCTTTCTTT. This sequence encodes CASSQGTGGLTEAFF.